The present entry profiles one T cell receptor beta chain with its context. Its antigen is unidentified. The data belong to a study of shared clonotypes between healthy human individuals. Study background: CD4 naive cells filled three plates per donor, CD4 memory three, CD8 naive two and CD8 memory one.

Deep was the level at which the assay was run. Assay used: immunoSEQ multiplex PCR; TCRdb lists only in-frame clones, some missing. The repertoire holds more than 2,000,000 clones, just over 90% seen once, with 0.39% in the top ten. Points from the study as a whole: The small donor group covered limited genetic and exposure diversity.

The sequence was obtained from a man between 18 and 35 years old in good health. Some clones in this sample may be carry-over from other donors' samples. The sequencing input was naive CD4+ T cells from PBMCs. Subset: CD45RA+ positively selected.

The CDR3 nucleotides are TGTGCCAGCAGTTCGCGGACTAGCGGCAACTACGAGCAGTACTTC. Its protein product is CASSSRTSGNYEQYF. The rearrangement uses TRBV6-1 and TRBJ2-7; 10 bases are a match to TRBD2. This CDR3 region has 15 residues. With 5 bases clipped from V and 3 bases from J, the junction kept 7 bases outside the gene matches. The germline gives CDR1 MNHNS, CDR2 SASEGT.